This T cell receptor (beta chain) was captured in a study of cytomegalovirus exposure and HLA in healthy donors. Whole-study results and caveats: Looking again later, the authors saw that most CMV-associated TCR beta chains seemed HLA-restricted.

Germline V lookup: CDR1 SGHRS, CDR2 YFSETQ. V dropped 4 bases and J dropped 6 bases, with 13 bases sitting between them. This CDR3 is built from 13 residues. In regard to this clone: The antigen remains unidentified.

The donors comprised healthy bone marrow donors. It was with 60 Vbeta and 13 Jbeta primers that the PCR ran. TCRdb's copy holds only in-frame clones and misses some; the assay was immunoSEQ multiplex PCR. The sample holds roughly 130,000 clones; 81% are singletons and the top ten take about 0.7%. Sequencing was carried out using PBMCs. The rearrangement joins TRBV5-1 to TRBJ1-1; D call uncertain. The receptor was derived from a man aged 18-30 years in good health and CMV-seronegative. The CDR3 sequence: CASSDQVSPEAFF. DNA of the CDR3: TGCGCCAGCAGCGATCAGGTCTCTCCTGAAGCTTTCTTT.